The next 31 T cell receptor beta chains were all read from a single sample in a study of T-cell memory formation after mild COVID-19. TCRdb processed the 5' RACE reads anew with MiXCR; each CDR3 protein has one entry. The table records approximately 150,000 distinct CDR3 sequences, 15% to 20% of them present only once. The specimen was PBMCs or a T cell subset sorted from them (not recorded which). These receptors were obtained from an adult woman who had mild COVID-19 (a few samples of this study predate the infection). Cell type and time point are not known.

This clonotype occurred many times. The chain links TRBV15 to TRBJ2-3; D is possibly TRBD2 (5 bases). Trimming took 0 bases from V and 4 from J, leaving 17 bases between them. Germline V gene data show CDR1 as LNHNV and CDR2 as YYDKDF (reference sequence). This CDR3 spans 17 amino acids. Here the CDR3 DNA reads TGTGCCACCAGCAGAGAGACCCAGCTAGCTGCGGCAGATACGCAGTATTTT. This gives the protein CATSRETQLAAADTQYF.

The chain links TRBV10-3 to TRBJ2-1; no firm D call. The CDR3 length is 13 residues. Trimming removed 6 bases from V and 0 bases from J, with 6 bases in between. The V gene's germline CDR1 is ENHRY and CDR2 SYGVKD. In nucleotides, the CDR3 is TGTGCCATCAGACCGGACTCCTACAATGAGCAGTTCTTC. Protein product: CAIRPDSYNEQFF.

This chain joins TRBV7-9 and TRBJ1-2, with unresolved D. V dropped 2 bases and J dropped 1 base, with 5 bases sitting between them. Germline assignment: CDR1 SEHNR and CDR2 FQNEAQ (reference sequence). The CDR3 loop spans 13 amino acids. The CDR3 bases are TGTGCCAGCAGCTTACTGCTTAACTATGGCTACACCTTC. It specifies CASSLLLNYGYTF.

The J gene is TRBJ2-7, the V gene TRBV7-2; D gene ambiguous. The V and J ends lost 1 base and 0 bases respectively, with 7 bases between them. The CDR3 is 14 residues long. In germline, CDR1 is SGHTA, CDR2 FQGNSA. This CDR3 is CASSLGLSSYEQYF. As DNA, the CDR3 is TGTGCCAGCAGCTTAGGCCTGAGCTCCTACGAGCAGTACTTC.

The V gene is TRBV5-1, the J gene TRBJ2-1, with D perhaps matching TRBD1 or TRBD2 (6 bases each). Per germline, CDR1 SGHRS and CDR2 YFSETQ. The CDR3 has 16 residues. V lost 2 bases and J 0 bases, leaving 12 bases between the germline ends. DNA of the CDR3: TGCGCCAGCAGCTTAGGGGGGCGGAGCTCCTACAATGAGCAGTTCTTC. Translated, it gives CASSLGGRSSYNEQFF.

This clonotype was recorded once. The chain employs TRBV5-4 and TRBJ2-1; 12 positions agree with TRBD2. Per germline, CDR1 SGHNT and CDR2 YYREEE (reference sequence). Unmatched junction bases numbered 9, after V lost 4 bases and J lost 4 bases. The CDR3 runs to 17 residues. The CDR3 loop reads CASSAASGGARYNEQFF. The CDR3 coding sequence is TGTGCCAGCAGCGCCGCTAGCGGGGGGGCCCGTTACAATGAGCAGTTCTTC.

V and J are TRBV5-1 and TRBJ1-2; D might be TRBD1 (5 bases). This CDR3 region has 15 residues. The germline V gene encodes CDR1 SGHRS and CDR2 YFSETQ. Trimming stripped 2 bases from V and 0 bases from J, with 11 bases between. CDR3 residues: CASSFSRATNYGYTF. The CDR3 nucleotides are TGCGCCAGCAGCTTCAGCAGGGCTACTAACTATGGCTACACCTTC.

This clonotype was detected a few times. The J gene is TRBJ2-1, the V gene TRBV2, with 10 bases aligning to TRBD2. Germline V lookup: CDR1 SNHLY, CDR2 FYNNEI. The CDR3 has 15 amino acids. V shed 0 bases, J shed 7 bases, and the junction held 3 bases outside the gene matches. CDR3 amino acids: CASSEAGLAANEQFF. DNA of the CDR3: TGTGCCAGCAGTGAAGCAGGACTAGCGGCTAATGAGCAGTTCTTC.

This chain joins TRBV6-2 or TRBV6-3 and TRBJ2-3; 7 nucleotides line up with TRBD2. The CDR3 is 15 amino acids. Trimming at V came to 7 bases and at J to 2 bases, leaving 9 bases not matched to a gene. The germline V gene encodes CDR1 MNHEY and CDR2 SVGEGT. The CDR3 DNA reads TGTGCCAGCAAAGGACTAGAGAGCCCCACAGATACGCAGTATTTT. Amino acids: CASKGLESPTDTQYF.

The chain employs TRBV20-1 and TRBJ2-7; 12 bases are shared with TRBD2. Trimming cost V 5 bases and J 4 bases; bases outside gene matches: 6. This CDR3 contains 14 residues. Per the germline V gene, CDR1 is DFQATT and CDR2 is SNEGSKA (reference sequence). Here the CDR3 reads CSAGGLAGPYEQYF. The CDR3 DNA is TGCAGTGCTGGAGGACTAGCGGGACCGTACGAGCAGTACTTC.

The chain uses TRBV9 and TRBJ2-5; D gene unclear. The CDR3 is 14 amino acids. Germline CDR1 and CDR2: SGDLS and YYNGEE. The V and J ends lost 0 bases and 2 bases respectively, with 8 bases between them. The CDR3 protein is CASSVANSQETQYF. CDR3 coding DNA: TGTGCCAGCAGCGTAGCTAACAGTCAAGAGACCCAGTACTTC.

This clonotype was seen a handful of times. The V and J genes are TRBV5-1 and TRBJ2-5; tentative D call: TRBD1 (5 bases). CDR3 length equals 15 residues. The V and J ends lost 4 bases and 1 base respectively, with 14 bases between them. Germline lookup yields CDR1 SGHRS and CDR2 YFSETQ. CDR3 in DNA: TGCGCCAGCAGCCCAACAGACAGCCTCCAAGAGACCCAGTACTTC. Its protein is CASSPTDSLQETQYF.

This clonotype was counted between two and nine times. This chain joins TRBV6-6 and TRBJ2-1; D is undetermined. The germline CDR1 and CDR2 sequences are MNHNY and SVGAGI (reference sequence). The germline V and J ends were trimmed by 2 bases and 7 bases, with 12 bases remaining between them. The CDR3 has 14 residues. The CDR3, as DNA: TGTGCCAGCAGTTACATGGGCAGCCAAAATGAGCAGTTCTTC. It specifies CASSYMGSQNEQFF.

A few counts support this clonotype. This chain links TRBV4-2 with TRBJ2-5; D uncertain. Germline V CDR1 and CDR2: LGHNA, YNFKEQ. The V end was cut by 4 bases, the J end by 3 bases, with 18 bases between. The CDR3 consists of 16 residues. The DNA of the CDR3 is TGTGCCAGCAGCCCCGCTCCAAACGGCGGCAAAGAGACCCAGTACTTC. Its protein is CASSPAPNGGKETQYF.

This sequence joins TRBV18 and TRBJ2-6, with D unresolved. CDR3 length: 17 amino acids. The ends were cut back, 1 base at V and 0 bases at J, with 10 bases in the middle. Looked up from germline, CDR1 is KGHSH and CDR2 is LQKENI. CDR3 region: CASSPQGSRSGANVLTF. The DNA for the CDR3 is TGTGCCAGCTCACCACAGGGTTCTCGCTCTGGGGCCAACGTCCTGACTTTC.

This clonotype was seen more than once but under ten times. The J gene is TRBJ2-7, the V gene TRBV6-5; 7 nucleotides align to TRBD2. The V segment lost 5 bases and the J segment 3 bases; nucleotides outside the gene matches: 10. CDR1 is MNHEY, CDR2 SVGAGI, per germline. CDR3 length equals 15 residues. The CDR3 sequence: CASSQAGLADYEQYF. The CDR3 DNA reads as TGTGCCAGCAGTCAAGCGGGGCTAGCGGACTACGAGCAGTACTTC.

The chain recombines TRBV5-4 with TRBJ2-2; 7 bases agree with TRBD2. V was pared by 0 bases and J by 2 bases, with 7 bases of the junction left unmatched. CDR3 length equals 17 residues. Germline V lookup: CDR1 SGHNT, CDR2 YYREEE (reference sequence). This CDR3 reads CASSLALAGVNTGELFF. CDR3 DNA: TGTGCCAGCAGCTTGGCTCTGGCGGGAGTTAACACCGGGGAGCTGTTTTTT.

This clonotype was observed many times. The chain uses TRBV12-3 or TRBV12-4 and TRBJ2-7; TRBD1 agrees at 9 bases. The trim removed 5 bases at V and 0 bases at J, leaving 5 bases unmatched. This CDR3 contains 15 residues. This CDR3 is CASSDRDRASYEQYF. In nucleotides, the CDR3 is TGTGCCAGCAGTGACCGGGACAGGGCCTCCTACGAGCAGTACTTC.

The gene calls are TRBV6-6 and TRBJ1-1, with a possible D match to TRBD1 (5 bases). CDR3 length equals 15 residues. V lost 5 bases and J lost 5, with 18 bases in between. The germline CDR1 and CDR2 sequences are MNHNY and SVGAGI (reference sequence). In DNA form, the CDR3 reads TGTGCCAGCAGTGACCCCGGGACCCTGGGGACTGAAGCTTTCTTT. Its protein is CASSDPGTLGTEAFF.

CDR3: CASSESQDGVQEQYF. The CDR3 DNA reads TGTGCCAGCAGTGAATCTCAGGATGGCGTACAGGAGCAGTACTTC. The V gene is TRBV25-1, the J gene TRBJ2-7; D is uncertain. The CDR3 consists of 15 residues. Looked up from germline, CDR1 is MGHDK and CDR2 is SYGVNS. V was trimmed by 1 base and J by 7 bases, leaving 17 bases between them.

The chain couples TRBV29-1 to TRBJ2-2; no firm D call. V dropped 4 bases and J dropped 4 bases, with 4 bases sitting between them. CDR3 size: 11 residues. Per germline, CDR1 SQVTM and CDR2 ANQGSEA. The CDR3 protein is CSVVGTGELFF. The CDR3 DNA follows: TGCAGCGTTGTCGGCACCGGGGAGCTGTTTTTT.

V usage is TRBV5-1 and J usage is TRBJ2-1; TRBD2 might be the D (6 bases). V shed 0 bases and J shed 7 bases, with 14 bases lying between them. CDR1 and CDR2 (germline): SGHRS, YFSETQ. The CDR3 runs to 15 residues. The CDR3 nucleotides are TGCGCCAGCAGCTTGGAGTGGGCGGGGTTGAATGAGCAGTTCTTC. As protein: CASSLEWAGLNEQFF.

This clonotype was counted between two and nine times. This chain links TRBV18 with TRBJ1-2, with 8 bases matching TRBD1. Germline V gene lookup returns CDR1 KGHSH and CDR2 LQKENI. The CDR3 spans 17 residues. The trim removed 4 bases at V and 6 bases at J, leaving 16 bases unmatched. CDR3 bases: TGTGCCAGCTCACAGAGACAGGGGTCCGCCGGAGGGCATGGCTACACCTTC. As protein: CASSQRQGSAGGHGYTF.

There are a few counts of this clonotype. CDR3 amino acids: CASSALTGVDEQYF. The DNA of the CDR3 is TGTGCCAGCAGCGCCTTGACAGGGGTGGATGAGCAGTACTTC. This chain uses TRBV7-2 with TRBJ2-7; 8 bases map to TRBD1. The CDR3 loop spans 14 amino acids. V was pared by 5 bases and J by 7 bases, with 10 bases of the junction left unmatched. CDR1 is SGHTA and CDR2 is FQGNSA in the germline V gene.

This clonotype was seen more than once but under ten times. J is TRBJ1-6 and V is TRBV7-2, with D unclear. The germline V gene has CDR1 SGHTA and CDR2 FQGNSA. V was trimmed by 4 bases and J by 9 bases, leaving 16 bases between them. This CDR3 spans 15 amino acids. The CDR3 DNA is TGTGCCAGCAGCTCCACAAGTTTTGTCGGTTCACCCCTCCACTTT. Protein sequence: CASSSTSFVGSPLHF.

The chain recombines TRBV12-3 or TRBV12-4 with TRBJ2-6; possibly TRBD2 for D (5 bases). Between the trimmed V and J ends, which lost 7 bases and 0 bases, there was a span of 13 bases. This CDR3 spans 16 amino acids. The CDR3 DNA follows: TGTGCCAGCATCCTTTCGGGGTACTCTGGGGCCAACGTCCTGACTTTC. This codes for CASILSGYSGANVLTF.

V usage is TRBV7-2 and J usage is TRBJ1-1, with 8 positions matching TRBD1. Germline V gives CDR1 SGHTA, CDR2 FQGNSA. The CDR3 totals 13 residues. V was pared by 5 bases and J by 5 bases, with 4 bases of the junction left unmatched. Here the CDR3 DNA reads TGTGCCAGCAGCCGCAGGGGGCAGACTGAAGCTTTCTTT. Translated: CASSRRGQTEAFF. The full variable domain, completed using reference TRBV7-2 and TRBJ1-1, is GAGVSQSPSNKVTEKGKDVELRCDPISGHTALYWYRQSLGQGLEFLIYFQGNSAPDKSGLPSDRFSAERTGGSVSTLTIQRTQQEDSAVYLCASSRRGQTEAFFGQGTRLTVV.

By share, this clonotype counts as medium-sized. This chain joins TRBV7-9 and TRBJ2-2; D perhaps matches TRBD1 (6 bases). The length of the CDR3 is 14 residues. Trimming shortened V by 6 bases and J by 1 base, and 9 bases separated the two germline ends. Germline CDR1 reads SEHNR; CDR2 reads FQNEAQ (reference sequence). The DNA of the CDR3 is TGTGCCAGCAGTTTGGGACAGAACACCGGGGAGCTGTTTTTT. The encoded protein is CASSLGQNTGELFF.

This sequence joins TRBV5-1 and TRBJ1-2; the D is unclear. This CDR3 is 14 amino acids long. The V gene's germline CDR1 is SGHRS and CDR2 YFSETQ. V shed 0 bases and J shed 4 bases, with 10 bases lying between them. CDR3 coding DNA: TGCGCCAGCAGCTTGGCCTCACGGATCTATGGCTACACCTTC. This translates into CASSLASRIYGYTF.

The chain carries TRBV6-5 and TRBJ2-4; 8 positions agree with TRBD2. The junction had 5 bases not matched to a gene; V was cut back by 5 bases and J by 2 bases. CDR1 is MNHEY, CDR2 SVGAGI, per germline. The CDR3 is 15 amino acids. This chain's CDR3 is CASSRGGGTKNIQYF. In nucleotides, the CDR3 is TGTGCCAGCAGTCGGGGGGGCGGGACCAAAAACATTCAGTACTTC.

The chain couples TRBV6-5 to TRBJ1-2; 7 bases fit TRBD1. Germline V gene data show CDR1 as MNHEY and CDR2 as SVGAGI. V trimming: 0 bases; J trimming: 8 bases; junction bases outside the gene matches: 6. This CDR3 comprises 14 residues. The CDR3 reads CASSYSRQGGGYTF. The CDR3 region has the DNA TGTGCCAGCAGTTACTCGAGACAGGGCGGGGGCTACACCTTC.